The 19 T cell receptor beta chains presented below share a single source sample, sequenced in a study of shared clonotypes between healthy human individuals. Sequencing was performed with immunoSEQ multiplex PCR; in TCRdb, only in-frame clones are kept and a portion is missing. The profile covers 650,000 to 750,000 clones, with approximately 79% appearing a single time and 1.8% taken by the ten largest. The source material was memory CD4+ T cells sorted from blood. Subset defined: CD45RA-negative fraction. The receptors were gathered from a woman aged 25 to 39 in good health.

The chain employs TRBV13 and TRBJ2-7; D possibly corresponds to TRBD2 (6 bases). Deletions cut 5 bases from V and 2 bases from J, with 16 bases between. Germline V gene data show CDR1 as PRHDT and CDR2 as FYEKMQ (reference sequence). The CDR3 is 15 residues long. CDR3 coding DNA: TGTGCCAGCAGCCCCCGTGGGGGGTCAACCTACGAGCAGTACTTC. Residues: CASSPRGGSTYEQYF.

The V call is TRBV7-3, the J call TRBJ1-5, with no clear D. CDR1 and CDR2 from the germline V gene are SGHTA and FQGTGA. With 2 bases removed from V and 6 bases from J, the gap between germline ends came to 14 bases. CDR3 size: 15 residues. CDR3 sequence: CASSLATLQGQPQHF. In nucleotides, the CDR3 is TGTGCCAGCAGCTTAGCGACCCTTCAAGGTCAGCCCCAGCATTTT.

The rearrangement joins TRBV7-2 to TRBJ1-2; no reliable D call. This CDR3 region has 15 residues. Germline CDR1 and CDR2: SGHTA and FQGNSA. Deletions cut 4 bases from V and 4 bases from J, with 16 bases between. The DNA of the CDR3 is TGTGCCAGCAGCTCCGAAATAGGACCAGGCTATGGCTACACCTTC. Translation gives CASSSEIGPGYGYTF.

CDR3 region: CASRDGDTQYF. Written as DNA, the CDR3 is TGTGCCAGCAGAGACGGAGATACGCAGTATTTT. The chain couples TRBV6-4 to TRBJ2-3, with unresolved D. The V end lost 6 bases, the J end lost 5 bases, and 6 bases lay between the germline ends. The CDR3 runs to 11 residues. Germline CDR1 MRHNA, CDR2 SNTAGT.

The genes are TRBV7-6 and TRBJ2-3; D might be TRBD2 (6 bases). Trimming shortened V by 6 bases and J by 6 bases, and 19 bases separated the two germline ends. In germline, CDR1 is SGHVS, CDR2 FNYEAQ. This CDR3 is 15 amino acids long. The CDR3 protein is CASSSWTTEGDTQYF. CDR3 in DNA: TGTGCCAGCAGTTCTTGGACTACCGAGGGGGATACGCAGTATTTT.

Comment on this clone: A much larger clone is a single base away; this may be a read error. This sequence joins TRBV11-2 and TRBJ2-2; D is ambiguous. The CDR3 sequence is 12 residues long. Trimming removed 4 bases at V and 3 bases at J, with 3 bases between. Germline CDR1 is SGHAT and CDR2 is FQNNGV. CDR3 in amino acids: CASSSYTGELFF. The CDR3 DNA sequence: TGTGCCAGCAGCTCCTACACCGGGGAGCTGTTTTTT.

This chain joins TRBV7-2 and TRBJ2-7; possibly TRBD1 for D (5 bases). Germline CDR1 and CDR2: SGHTA and FQGNSA. This CDR3 contains 15 residues. V lost 1 base and J 3 bases, leaving 13 bases between the germline ends. The CDR3 nucleotides read TGTGCCAGCAGCTTAGGTCAGGGTGGGGACTACGAGCAGTACTTC. Protein sequence: CASSLGQGGDYEQYF.

V and J are TRBV19 and TRBJ1-5, with 7 nucleotides matching TRBD1. The length of the CDR3 is 16 residues. Germline CDR1 reads LNHDA; CDR2 reads SQIVND (reference sequence). Trimming cost V 3 bases and J 3 bases; bases outside gene matches: 8. CDR3 residues: CASSITGQYLNQPQHF. For the CDR3, the DNA is TGTGCCAGTAGTATTACGGGACAGTACCTCAATCAGCCCCAGCATTTT.

This clone showed up many times. The gene calls are TRBV28 and TRBJ2-5; TRBD1 aligns across 12 bases. J lost 1 base, V lost 7 bases, and 4 bases had no gene match. The germline CDR1 and CDR2 sequences are MDHEN and SYDVKM. This CDR3 has 15 amino acids. CDR3 loop: CASIGTGGPQETQYF. The CDR3 nucleotides are TGTGCCAGCATCGGGACAGGGGGCCCCCAAGAGACCCAGTACTTC.

The chain employs TRBV9 and TRBJ2-2; D is ambiguous. Trimming took 2 bases from V and 5 from J, leaving 13 bases between them. CDR1 and CDR2 from the germline V gene are SGDLS and YYNGEE. The CDR3 consists of 15 residues. The CDR3: CASSVSPVETGELFF. The CDR3 bases are TGTGCCAGCAGCGTTAGCCCGGTGGAAACCGGGGAGCTGTTTTTT.

The chain recombines TRBV28 with TRBJ2-4; D is unclear. V lost 6 bases and J lost 0, with 18 bases in between. This CDR3 region has 17 residues. The germline V gene encodes CDR1 MDHEN and CDR2 SYDVKM. The CDR3 is CASRDKLRNIAKNIQYF. The CDR3 coding sequence is TGTGCCAGCAGGGATAAACTGCGTAACATAGCCAAAAACATTCAGTACTTC.

In this sample, this clone turned up a few times. Other nucleotide sequences from this sample produce the same CDR3. The chain carries TRBV2 and TRBJ1-4; the D is unclear. Germline CDR1 is SNHLY and CDR2 is FYNNEI. This CDR3 has 12 residues. V was cut by 4 bases and J by 4 bases, with 4 bases left in between. The CDR3 region is CASSGVNEKLFF. CDR3 nucleotide sequence: TGTGCCAGCAGTGGGGTTAATGAAAAACTGTTTTTT.

The chain links TRBV28 to TRBJ2-2, with 15 bases fitting TRBD2. The CDR3 spans 19 residues. Per germline, CDR1 MDHEN and CDR2 SYDVKM. V lost 6 bases and J lost 7; bases outside the gene matches: 15. The CDR3 coding sequence is TGTGCCAGCAGCCCTCCCAGCCGGACTAGCGGGAGGGCCGGCGGGGAGCTGTTTTTT. As protein: CASSPPSRTSGRAGGELFF.

Details on this clone: Other nucleotide sequences in the sample specify the same CDR3. V and J are TRBV28 and TRBJ1-5, with D unresolved. This CDR3 comprises 14 residues. The V gene's germline CDR1 is MDHEN and CDR2 SYDVKM. Trimming removed 5 bases at V and 0 bases at J, with 8 bases between. The CDR3 here is CASSRQVSNQPQHF. In DNA, the CDR3 is TGTGCCAGCAGTCGGCAGGTTAGCAATCAGCCCCAGCATTTT.

A few counts support this clone. The gene calls are TRBV6-1 and TRBJ1-2, with D hard to call. Trimming took off 4 bases at V and 0 bases at J, with 9 bases between the two ends. Looked up from germline, CDR1 is MNHNS and CDR2 is SASEGT. The CDR3 totals 14 residues. The CDR3 DNA is TGTGCCAGCAGTGGGCAGGCCCCTAACTATGGCTACACCTTC. Translated, it gives CASSGQAPNYGYTF.

This clone was detected only once. The genes are TRBV19 and TRBJ1-4; D gene uncertain. The germline V gene encodes CDR1 LNHDA and CDR2 SQIVND (reference sequence). V was shortened by 4 bases and J by 8 bases, with 14 bases between the two germline ends. This CDR3 is built from 14 residues. The CDR3 spells CASSTGLSKEKLFF. Here the CDR3 DNA reads TGTGCCAGTAGTACGGGTCTCTCGAAGGAAAAACTGTTTTTT.

The chain couples TRBV11-2 to TRBJ2-4, with 8 bases lining up with TRBD1. The CDR3 spans 16 residues. V shed 5 bases, J shed 7 bases, and the junction held 13 bases outside the gene matches. Germline V gives CDR1 SGHAT, CDR2 FQNNGV. DNA for the CDR3: TGTGCCAGCAGCGCAAACAGGGGGGCCTCGGTCAACATTCAGTACTTC. Its protein is CASSANRGASVNIQYF. Supplemented by reference TRBV11-2 and TRBJ2-4, the full variable domain reads EAGVAQSPRYKIIEKRQSVAFWCNPISGHATLYWYQQILGQGPKLLIQFQNNGVVDDSQLPKDRFSAERLKGVDSTLKIQPAKLEDSAVYLCASSANRGASVNIQYFGAGTRLSVL.

The chain recombines TRBV19 with TRBJ2-7, with D possibly called TRBD1 or TRBD2 (5 bases each). The CDR3 loop spans 13 amino acids. The germline V and J ends were trimmed by 3 bases and 0 bases, with 6 bases remaining between them. CDR1 LNHDA and CDR2 SQIVND come from the germline V gene (reference sequence). The CDR3 region is CASSMGDSYEQYF. The DNA for the CDR3 is TGTGCCAGTAGTATGGGGGACTCCTACGAGCAGTACTTC.

The chain uses TRBV28 and TRBJ1-1; D possibly corresponds to TRBD1 (6 bases). This CDR3 spans 17 amino acids. Germline V gene data show CDR1 as MDHEN and CDR2 as SYDVKM. Between the trimmed V and J ends, which lost 2 bases and 3 bases, there was a span of 19 bases. The CDR3: CASSLQGKKMKDTEAFF. As DNA, the CDR3 is TGTGCCAGCAGTTTACAGGGGAAAAAGATGAAAGACACTGAAGCTTTCTTT.